Shown below are 11 T cell receptor beta chains from a single sample sequenced in a study of cytomegalovirus exposure and HLA in healthy donors. The primer mix had 60 Vbeta and 13 Jbeta primers. Generated by immunoSEQ multiplex PCR, the TCRdb table keeps only in-frame clones and is missing some. The table lists 140,000 or so clones, 70% to 85% of them singletons, with roughly 10% in the top ten. The sample consisted of PBMCs. All receptors derive from a woman between 55 and 75 years old in good health and CMV-seropositive.

This chain links TRBV28 with TRBJ1-2; D is unresolved. This CDR3 contains 15 residues. Deletions cut 3 bases from V and 4 bases from J, with 15 bases between. Germline V CDR1 and CDR2: MDHEN, SYDVKM. The CDR3: CASSLQQLNSYGYTF. CDR3 coding DNA: TGTGCCAGCAGTTTGCAACAGCTCAACTCCTATGGCTACACCTTC.

The J gene is TRBJ1-2, the V gene TRBV10-3; TRBD1 is a possible D gene (5 bases). This CDR3 is built from 12 residues. Germline values: CDR1 ENHRY, CDR2 SYGVKD. In DNA, the CDR3 is TGTGCTCATCGCGGGGCAGCCGATGGCTACACCTTC. It encodes CAHRGAADGYTF.

The chain has TRBV7-3 and TRBJ2-1, with 7 bases identical to TRBD1. CDR1 and CDR2 (germline): SGHTA, FQGTGA. The CDR3 length is 13 residues. Trimming cost V 4 bases and J 7 bases; bases outside gene matches: 4. CDR3 sequence reads: CASSSRQGNEQFF. The DNA of the CDR3 is TGTGCCAGCAGCTCCAGACAGGGAAATGAGCAGTTCTTC.

This clone was seen more than once but under ten times. The rearrangement links TRBV4-1 to TRBJ2-2; 9 positions match TRBD2. The CDR3 covers 15 residues. Germline-derived CDR1 and CDR2 are MGHRA and YSYEKL. Trimming took 4 bases from V and 4 from J; bases not matched to a gene: 4. The CDR3 nucleotides read TGCGCCAGCAGCCCGGGACTAGCCTTCACCGGGGAGCTGTTTTTT. Protein sequence: CASSPGLAFTGELFF.

The rearrangement links TRBV5-1 to TRBJ1-4; no clear D. CDR1 is SGHRS and CDR2 is YFSETQ in the germline V gene. Between the trimmed V and J ends, which lost 5 bases and 2 bases, there was a span of 7 bases. The CDR3 runs 13 residues. For the CDR3, the DNA is TGCGCCAGCAGATCGCAGACTAATGAAAAACTGTTTTTT. Protein sequence: CASRSQTNEKLFF.

This clone was counted a few times. The V and J genes are TRBV5-1 and TRBJ1-2; TRBD1 is a possible D gene (5 bases). The CDR3 runs to 15 residues. The germline V and J ends were trimmed by 0 bases and 5 bases, with 14 bases remaining between them. Germline V gives CDR1 SGHRS, CDR2 YFSETQ. The CDR3 DNA follows: TGCGCCAGCAGCTTGGGAACCCCAGGGAAGTATGGCTACACCTTC. Translation gives CASSLGTPGKYGYTF.

The chain combines TRBV11-2 with TRBJ2-3; 10 bases fit TRBD2. Germline CDR1 reads SGHAT; CDR2 reads FQNNGV. This CDR3 is 17 amino acids long. Trimming took 3 bases from V and 0 from J; bases not matched to a gene: 6. CDR3 nucleotides: TGTGCCAGCAGCTTCAAGCGGGAGGGTATTAGCACAGATACGCAGTATTTT. The encoded protein is CASSFKREGISTDTQYF.

This chain uses TRBV5-1 with TRBJ2-3, with 7 bases that match TRBD2. J gave up 1 base and V 3 bases, and 8 bases lay outside the gene matches. The CDR3 has 16 residues. Germline values: CDR1 SGHRS, CDR2 YFSETQ. The CDR3 sequence is CASSSLGGSGTDTQYF. CDR3 coding DNA: TGCGCCAGCAGCTCTCTGGGCGGGAGTGGCACAGATACGCAGTATTTT.

This rearrangement joins TRBV5-6 to TRBJ1-3; perhaps TRBD1 as D (5 bases). This CDR3 is 15 amino acids long. Germline loops: CDR1 SGHDT, CDR2 YYEEEE. V was cut by 2 bases and J by 0 bases, with 9 bases left in between. The CDR3 DNA reads TGTGCCAGCAGCTTCCCTCAGGGCTCTGGAAACACCATATATTTT. Its translation is CASSFPQGSGNTIYF.

The J gene is TRBJ1-5, the V gene TRBV7-8; D is perhaps TRBD1 (5 bases). The germline V gene encodes CDR1 SGHVS and CDR2 FQNEAQ. This CDR3 is built from 15 residues. The V end lost 3 bases, the J end lost 2 bases, and 11 bases lay between the germline ends. CDR3 in amino acids: CASSLGRGGNQPQHF. The CDR3, as DNA: TGTGCCAGCAGCTTGGGGCGAGGTGGCAATCAGCCCCAGCATTTT.

The DNA of the CDR3 is TGTGCCAGCAGGCGGGGGGGCAGCTATGGCTACACCTTC. Protein: CASRRGGSYGYTF. This chain links TRBV13 with TRBJ1-2; the D gene is possibly TRBD1 (6 bases). Germline loops: CDR1 PRHDT, CDR2 FYEKMQ (reference sequence). CDR3 length: 13 amino acids. The germline V and J ends were trimmed by 6 bases and 4 bases, with 12 bases remaining between them. The whole variable domain, remainder taken from reference TRBV13 and TRBJ1-2, is AAGVIQSPRHLIKEKRETATLKCYPIPRHDTVYWYQQGPGQDPQFLISFYEKMQSDKGSIPDRFSAQQFSDYHSELNMSSLELGDSALYFCASRRGGSYGYTFGSGTRLTVV.